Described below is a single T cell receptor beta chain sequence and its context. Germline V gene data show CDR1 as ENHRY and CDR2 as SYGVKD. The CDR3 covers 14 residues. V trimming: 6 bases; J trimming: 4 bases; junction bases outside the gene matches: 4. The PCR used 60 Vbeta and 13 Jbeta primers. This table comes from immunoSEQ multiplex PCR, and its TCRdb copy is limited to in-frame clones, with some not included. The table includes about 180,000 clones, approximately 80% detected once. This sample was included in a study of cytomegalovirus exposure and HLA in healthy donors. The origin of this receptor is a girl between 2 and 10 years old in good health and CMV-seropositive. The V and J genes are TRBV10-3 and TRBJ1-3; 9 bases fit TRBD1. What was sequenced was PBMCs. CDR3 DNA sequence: TGTGCCATCAGCACGGGACAGGGAGGAAACACCATATATTTT. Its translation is CAISTGQGGNTIYF.